Sequencing of this T cell receptor (beta chain) was carried out in a study of OX40 agonist ivuxolimab in advanced cancers. The wider study: Dose-escalation patients were diagnosed with hepatocellular carcinoma, melanoma, renal cell cancer or head and neck cancer.

Comments on this clone: Antigen specificity is unknown.

Generated by immunoSEQ multiplex PCR, the TCRdb table keeps only in-frame clones and is missing some. The sample consists of approximately 91,000 clones, 65% to 90% of them appearing once. Overall study findings and caveats: Partial responders receiving 0.1-3.0 mg/kg showed among the lowest clonal expansion. Expanded peripheral T-cell antigen specificity went undetermined.

The sequence was collected from an adult with an advanced solid tumor such as melanoma, head and neck, liver or kidney cancer. The sample was CD4+ or CD8+ T cells sorted from blood, taken in a trial of the OX40 agonist ivuxolimab.

The CDR3 sequence: CASSFVGVETQYF. The CDR3 nucleotides are TGTGCCAGCAGCTTTGTCGGGGTGGAGACCCAGTACTTC. The V and J genes are TRBV7-2 and TRBJ2-5, with D maybe TRBD2 (5 bases). Germline CDR1 and CDR2: SGHTA and FQGNSA. The CDR3 is 13 residues long. Trimming took 3 bases from V and 5 from J, leaving 10 bases between them.